Presented here are 24 T cell receptor beta chains from one specimen sequenced in a study of T-cell memory formation after mild COVID-19. TCRdb recomputed calls from the 5' RACE reads with MiXCR, one row per CDR3 protein. This table holds around 510,000 distinct CDR3 sequences, roughly 20% found once. The sample taken for sequencing was PBMCs or a T cell subset sorted from them (not recorded which). The receptors stem from an adult woman who had mild COVID-19 (a few samples of this study predate the infection). Cell type and time point are not known.

This clonotype was counted between two and nine times. V gene TRBV7-3 combines with J gene TRBJ2-6, with a tentative D call TRBD2 (6 bases). Germline CDR1 and CDR2: SGHTA and FQGTGA. The CDR3 spans 16 residues. Between the trimmed V and J ends, which lost 5 bases and 3 bases, there was a span of 14 bases. The CDR3 DNA reads as TGTGCCAGCAGCCCGGACGGAGGGGTTGGGGCCAACGTCCTGACTTTC. It codes for CASSPDGGVGANVLTF.

This clonotype has ten or more counts. The chain uses TRBV6-5 and TRBJ2-1; D possibly uses TRBD1 or TRBD2 (7 bases each). In germline, CDR1 is MNHEY, CDR2 SVGAGI. The CDR3 sequence is 16 residues long. The V end lost 5 bases, the J end lost 9 bases, and 23 bases lay between the germline ends. As DNA, the CDR3 is TGTGCCAGCAGTCCAGGACTAGGAGGGGGCAATCGTGAGCAGTTCTTC. It specifies CASSPGLGGGNREQFF.

This rearrangement joins TRBV24-1 to TRBJ1-5; 7 positions match TRBD1. This CDR3 spans 15 amino acids. Germline V CDR1 and CDR2: KGHDR, SFDVKD. V lost 4 bases, J lost 2 bases, and 4 bases stayed unmatched. The CDR3 coding sequence is TGTGCCACCAGTGACCAGGGGGTGGGCAATCAGCCCCAGCATTTT. Translated, it gives CATSDQGVGNQPQHF.

In the case of this clonotype: A single base separates this from a much larger clone, so it may be a read error. The chain couples TRBV5-8 to TRBJ2-7, with D uncertain. The CDR3 contains 10 residues. With 4 bases removed from V and 2 bases from J, the gap between germline ends came to 1 base. Germline CDR1 SGHTS, CDR2 YDEGEE. The CDR3 nucleotides read TGTGCCAGCAGCACCTACGAGCAGTACTTC. Translating gives CASSTYEQYF.

The chain carries TRBV27 and TRBJ2-7; 8 nucleotides line up with TRBD2. Germline V lookup: CDR1 MNHEY, CDR2 SMNVEV (reference sequence). The ends lost 4 bases at V and 0 bases at J; junction bases unmatched: 11. The CDR3 extends over 17 amino acids. CDR3 sequence: CASSSRVVAGSSYEQYF. CDR3 nucleotide sequence: TGTGCCAGCAGTTCCCGGGTGGTAGCGGGGTCCTCCTACGAGCAGTACTTC.

V gene TRBV25-1 combines with J gene TRBJ1-1; tentatively, D is TRBD1 (5 bases). V lost 8 bases to trimming and J lost 11 bases, with 24 bases between them. This CDR3 spans 14 amino acids. Germline V gene lookup returns CDR1 MGHDK and CDR2 SYGVNS. CDR3 protein: CASSERFGGGEAFF. The CDR3 coding sequence is TGTGCCAGCTCTGAGCGGTTTGGCGGGGGGGAGGCTTTCTTT. Filled out from reference TRBV25-1 and TRBJ1-1, the complete variable domain reads EADIYQTPRYLVIGTGKKITLECSQTMGHDKMYWYQQDPGMELHLIHYSYGVNSTEKGDLSSESTVSRIRTEHFPLTLESARPSHTSQYLCASSERFGGGEAFFGQGTRLTVV.

This chain links TRBV27 with TRBJ2-7; D is unresolved. This CDR3 has 13 amino acids. V was shortened by 6 bases and J by 4 bases, with 13 bases between the two germline ends. Germline CDR1 reads MNHEY; CDR2 reads SMNVEV (reference sequence). The CDR3 coding sequence is TGTGCCAGCAGCCCAGAGGCGAGATACGAGCAGTACTTC. It specifies CASSPEARYEQYF.

This clonotype was seen a few times. V and J are TRBV2 and TRBJ2-6; weak D call: TRBD2 (6 bases). Germline V CDR1 and CDR2: SNHLY, FYNNEI. The CDR3 totals 14 residues. V lost 7 bases, J lost 9 bases, and 16 bases lay in between. This CDR3 reads CASTGQEGLNVLTF. CDR3 in DNA: TGTGCCAGCACTGGTCAGGAGGGCCTCAACGTCCTGACTTTC.

The rearrangement joins TRBV3-1 to TRBJ2-3; maybe TRBD2 (6 bases). Trimming pared 0 bases from V and 2 bases from J, leaving 15 bases between. The germline V gene has CDR1 LGHDT and CDR2 YNNKEL (reference sequence). The CDR3 is made up of 17 amino acids. The CDR3 loop reads CASSQDLAGTNTDTQYF. The CDR3 DNA follows: TGTGCCAGCAGCCAAGATCTTGCGGGGACCAACACAGATACGCAGTATTTT.

The rearrangement joins TRBV7-2 to TRBJ2-7, with unresolved D. V gave up 10 bases and J gave up 1 base, with 17 bases separating them. Germline V CDR1 and CDR2: SGHTA, FQGNSA. The CDR3 consists of 14 residues. CDR3 DNA sequence: TGTGCCACCCTTTGGGATATCAGGTCCTACGAGCAGTACTTC. Encoded protein: CATLWDIRSYEQYF.

Only a few counts were recorded for this clonotype. The genes are TRBV29-1 and TRBJ2-7, with D tentatively TRBD2 (5 bases). This CDR3 comprises 15 residues. V lost 1 base to trimming and J lost 3 bases, with 16 bases between them. From germline, CDR1 is SQVTM and CDR2 ANQGSEA. Here the CDR3 DNA reads TGCAGCGTTGAAGGAGGGAGCCAAACTTTCTACGAGCAGTACTTC. This translates into CSVEGGSQTFYEQYF.

The V gene is TRBV20-1, the J gene TRBJ2-7, with TRBD2 matching 7 bases. The junction had 5 bases not matched to a gene; V was cut back by 6 bases and J by 0 bases. Germline V CDR1 and CDR2: DFQATT, SNEGSKA (reference sequence). CDR3 length: 13 amino acids. The CDR3, as DNA: TGCAGTGCAAGGCGGGAGCTCTCCTACGAGCAGTACTTC. Its translation: CSARRELSYEQYF.

This clonotype was detected a few times. DNA for the CDR3: TGTGCCAGCAGCCTATCTAGGAAGTCGCAGTATTTT. This gives the protein CASSLSRKSQYF. The chain employs TRBV7-3 and TRBJ2-3; D ambiguous. Germline V gives CDR1 SGHTA, CDR2 FQGTGA. This CDR3 region has 12 residues. The V gene lost 5 bases and the J gene lost 10 bases, with 13 bases spanning the gap.

The chain employs TRBV19 and TRBJ2-4, with TRBD1 identical over 10 bases. The CDR3 covers 15 residues. Germline CDR1 and CDR2: LNHDA and SQIVND (reference sequence). J was trimmed by 5 bases and V by 8 bases; bases with no gene match: 9. The chain's CDR3 is CASADRGPRENIQYF. The CDR3 DNA follows: TGTGCCAGTGCAGACAGGGGGCCCCGAGAAAACATTCAGTACTTC.

This clonotype was detected a few times. The V and J genes are TRBV27 and TRBJ2-1; D is possibly TRBD1 (6 bases). The V end was cut by 3 bases, the J end by 0 bases, with 15 bases between. Germline V gene data show CDR1 as MNHEY and CDR2 as SMNVEV (reference sequence). The CDR3 extends over 17 amino acids. The CDR3 is CASSFSGRGYSYNEQFF. The CDR3 DNA reads TGTGCCAGCAGTTTTTCGGGCAGGGGCTACTCCTACAATGAGCAGTTCTTC.

In this sample, this clonotype turned up a few times. V usage is TRBV7-2 and J usage is TRBJ1-2; TRBD1 is a possible D gene (5 bases). Germline V gene lookup returns CDR1 SGHTA and CDR2 FQGNSA. With 6 bases removed from V and 3 bases from J, the gap between germline ends came to 14 bases. The CDR3 spans 14 residues. CDR3 nucleotides: TGTGCCAGCAGTATGCCGGGACGCGACTATGGCTACACCTTC. Translated, it gives CASSMPGRDYGYTF.

The gene calls are TRBV4-3 and TRBJ2-2; D is ambiguous. V gave up 0 bases and J gave up 6 bases, with 11 bases separating them. Germline CDR1 LGHNA, CDR2 YSLEER. CDR3 size: 15 residues. The CDR3 region is CASSQEISRAGELFF. The CDR3 region has the DNA TGCGCCAGCAGCCAAGAGATAAGTCGTGCCGGGGAGCTGTTTTTT.

The V and J genes are TRBV9 and TRBJ1-1, with a possible D match to TRBD1 (5 bases). The V end was cut by 3 bases, the J end by 3 bases, with 12 bases between. This CDR3 is 14 amino acids long. Germline V lookup: CDR1 SGDLS, CDR2 YYNGEE. The CDR3 spells CASSATWGDTEAFF. CDR3 coding DNA: TGTGCCAGCAGCGCAACTTGGGGGGACACTGAAGCTTTCTTT.

This clonotype was found a few times. This chain links TRBV5-8 with TRBJ2-3; D is perhaps TRBD2 (6 bases). This CDR3 has 11 amino acids. V was clipped by 7 bases and J by 7 bases, with 10 bases between them. Looked up from germline, CDR1 is SGHTS and CDR2 is YDEGEE. The CDR3 nucleotides read TGTGCCAGCGGGGGGTTGCATACGCAGTATTTT. Its translation: CASGGLHTQYF.

The CDR3 DNA reads as TGTGCCATCAGTGATCAAGAAAAAGCTTTCTTT. Translated, it gives CAISDQEKAFF. The chain uses TRBV10-3 and TRBJ1-1, with no clear D. The germline V gene has CDR1 ENHRY and CDR2 SYGVKD. V was pared by 3 bases and J by 9 bases, with 8 bases between. The CDR3 runs to 11 residues.

V and J are TRBV6-5 and TRBJ2-3; D is perhaps TRBD2 (5 bases). V gave up 7 bases and J gave up 3 bases, with 14 bases separating them. The CDR3 contains 14 residues. CDR1 and CDR2 (germline): MNHEY, SVGAGI. CDR3 sequence (DNA): TGTGCCAGCACTCAGGACTTTTCGACAGATACGCAGTATTTT. It codes for CASTQDFSTDTQYF.

The chain links TRBV25-1 to TRBJ1-2; no reliable D call. The CDR3 is 14 residues long. Per germline, CDR1 MGHDK and CDR2 SYGVNS. The V end lost 1 base, the J end lost 8 bases, and 14 bases lay between the germline ends. This chain's CDR3 is CASSESPGSGGYTF. The DNA of the CDR3 is TGTGCCAGCAGTGAATCTCCAGGTTCGGGGGGCTACACCTTC.

This chain links TRBV4-2 with TRBJ2-7; 8 bases are a match to TRBD2. V lost 0 bases to trimming and J lost 5 bases; unmatched junction nucleotides: 6. CDR1 LGHNA and CDR2 YNFKEQ come from the germline V gene. CDR3 size: 15 residues. CDR3 protein: CASSQDPAGVNEQYF. The CDR3 DNA follows: TGTGCCAGCAGCCAAGACCCAGCGGGAGTCAACGAGCAGTACTTC.

The chain joins TRBV30 to TRBJ1-4; D is ambiguous. The germline gives CDR1 GTSNPN, CDR2 SVGIG (reference sequence). The CDR3 has 12 residues. V lost 4 bases, J lost 8 bases, and 11 bases lay in between. The CDR3 reads CAWKYSSEKLFF. DNA for the CDR3: TGTGCCTGGAAGTATAGCTCGGAAAAACTGTTTTTT.